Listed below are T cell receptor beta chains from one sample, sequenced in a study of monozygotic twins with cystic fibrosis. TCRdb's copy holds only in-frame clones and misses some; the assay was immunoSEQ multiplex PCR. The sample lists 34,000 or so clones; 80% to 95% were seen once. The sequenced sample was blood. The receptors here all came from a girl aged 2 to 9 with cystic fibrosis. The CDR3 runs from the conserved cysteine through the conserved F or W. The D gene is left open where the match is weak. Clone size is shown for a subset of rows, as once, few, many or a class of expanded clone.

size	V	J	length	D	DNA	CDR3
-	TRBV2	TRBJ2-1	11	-	TGTGCCAGCAGTTTAGGCCTAGAGCAGTTCTTC	CASSLGLEQFF
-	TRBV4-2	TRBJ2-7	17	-	TGTGCCAGCAGCCAAGATCAGGTAGGGGGGAGAGGATACGAGCAGTACTTC	CASSQDQVGGRGYEQYF
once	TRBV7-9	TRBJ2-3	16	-	TGTGCCAGCAGCTTAGAGTGGTCCCCGAGCACAGATACGCAGTATTTT	CASSLEWSPSTDTQYF
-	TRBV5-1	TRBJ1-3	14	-	TGCGCCAGCAGCTTGGCCAGTGGCGGAAACACCATATATTTT	CASSLASGGNTIYF
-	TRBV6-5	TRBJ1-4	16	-	TGTGCCAGCAGTTACTCCGGGGAGGAGGCTAATGAAAAACTGTTTTTT	CASSYSGEEANEKLFF
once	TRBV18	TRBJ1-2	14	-	TGTGCCAGCTCACCACCTCGGGACTTCTATGGCTACACCTTC	CASSPPRDFYGYTF
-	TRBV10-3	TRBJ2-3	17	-	TGTGCCATCAGTGAGTCGAGAGGGGGACGCCCTGGAGATACGCAGTATTTT	CAISESRGGRPGDTQYF
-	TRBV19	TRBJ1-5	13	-	TGTGCCAGTAGCTCGGACTTGAGGCAGCCCCAGCATTTT	CASSSDLRQPQHF
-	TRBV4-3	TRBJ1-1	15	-	TGCGCCAGCAGCCAAGGATACAGGGTAGCCACTGAAGCTTTCTTT	CASSQGYRVATEAFF
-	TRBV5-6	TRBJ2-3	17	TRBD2	TGTGCCAGCAGCTTGGTGACTAGCGGGGGGATGGCAGATACGCAGTATTTT	CASSLVTSGGMADTQYF
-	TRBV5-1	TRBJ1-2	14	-	TGCGCCAGCAGCTTGGCCAGCGAGGACTATGGCTACACCTTC	CASSLASEDYGYTF
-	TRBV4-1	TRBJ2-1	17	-	TGCGCCAGCAGCCAACCGGTCCGGGGGCCCAGCGGGAATGAGCAGTTCTTC	CASSQPVRGPSGNEQFF
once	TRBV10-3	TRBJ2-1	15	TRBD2	TGTGCCATCGAGAACGGCGGGGGGATGAACAATGAGCAGTTCTTC	CAIENGGGMNNEQFF
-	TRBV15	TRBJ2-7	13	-	TGTGCCACCGGTGACGGGTCCTCCTACGAGCAGTACTTC	CATGDGSSYEQYF
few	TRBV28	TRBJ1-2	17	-	TGTGCCAGCAGACCCTTCCGGCGGGGAGCGGGGGACTATGGCTACACCTTC	CASRPFRRGAGDYGYTF
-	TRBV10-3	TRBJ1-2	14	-	TGTGCCATCAGTGAGTCCAAGATTAACTATGGCTACACCTTC	CAISESKINYGYTF
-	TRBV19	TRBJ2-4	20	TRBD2	TGTGCCAGTAGTCCTAGGGATTGGCGGGAGGTACCTTTAGCCAAAAACATTCAGTACTTC	CASSPRDWREVPLAKNIQYF
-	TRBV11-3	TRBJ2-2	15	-	TGTGCCAGCAGCTTAGAGGCGGGGCCCACCGGGGAGCTGTTTTTT	CASSLEAGPTGELFF
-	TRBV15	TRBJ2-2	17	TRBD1	TGTGCCACCAGCTTTTACAGGGGGCGAGGTGGCACCGGGGAGCTGTTTTTT	CATSFYRGRGGTGELFF
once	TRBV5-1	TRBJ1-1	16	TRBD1	TGCGCCAGCAGCCCCCTCGGGACAGGGATGAACACTGAAGCTTTCTTT	CASSPLGTGMNTEAFF
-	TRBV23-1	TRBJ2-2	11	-	TGCGCCAGCAGATCCACCGGGGAGCTGTTTTTT	CASRSTGELFF